The entry that follows covers one T cell receptor (beta chain) sequence. Its antigen is unidentified. Once RNA had been extracted, it was reverse transcribed into cDNA to act as the sequencing template. The protocol was immunoSEQ multiplex PCR, while the TCRdb copy is restricted to in-frame clones and leaves out a portion. The sample contains about 140,000 clones, 80% to 90% of which appear only once. Indicated treatment: oral pan-JAK inhibitor, 5-10 mg twice daily. Individuals with alopecia areata gave both lesional scalp punch biopsies and peripheral blood for collection. The entry originates in a study of CD8+ T cells in alopecia areata. Study-level findings and limits: Any link of baseline CD8+ expansion to response, resting on one nonresponder, remains uncertain. Scalp samples also contribute reads from the resident alphabeta T cells found in normal skin. In scalp, tofacitinib significantly decreased clonality and expanded CD8+ clones among the top 100.

The CDR3 totals 15 residues. CDR1 WSHSY and CDR2 SAAADI come from the germline V gene. V lost 3 bases, J lost 3 bases, and 3 bases stayed unmatched. This chain uses TRBV10-2 with TRBJ2-3; 10 bases map to TRBD2. Here the sequenced sample was CD8+ T cells sorted from blood, taken at week 4, from a patient treated with tofacitinib. The sequence was collected from a human donor with alopecia areata. CDR3 in amino acids: CASSDQRGGTDTQYF. The CDR3 DNA follows: TGCGCCAGCAGTGATCAGCGGGGGGGTACAGATACGCAGTATTTT.